This TCR beta chain was identified during a study of control samples from healthy donors and cancer patients (dated by TCRdb to the early 2020s). Library preparation used the immunoSEQ multiplex PCR assay. Here the immuneACCESS table is served through TCRdb, limited to in-frame sequences with V and J called. Missing clones are a known gap in these copies; in checked studies unresolved V genes cover under half, and the rest lacks a known reason. The sample profile shows 150,000 to 200,000 clones; around 91% of them were found once. Approximately 1.5% of the sample belongs to the ten largest clones. The CDR3 numbers 14 residues from cysteine through phenylalanine. The only DNA kept is the CDR3, 42 bases in frame from the first base. V lost 5 bases and J lost 2 bases; the stretch between them is 12 bases long. From the germline V gene (reference sequence), CDR1 is MNHEY and CDR2 is SMNVEV. Remarks on this clone: Its antigen specificity is not known. No per-base quality is available; no much larger clone lies one base away.

The V and J genes are TRBV27 and TRBJ1-1, with the D gene not clear enough to name. Sequenced material: blood. This clonotype was sampled from a woman aged 45 to 65 in good health. The CDR3 loop reads CASSHLGANTEAFF. In nucleotide form, the sequence is TGTGCCAGCAGTCATTTGGGAGCCAACACTGAAGCTTTCTTT.